This T cell receptor (beta chain) was recovered during a study of cytomegalovirus exposure and HLA in healthy donors (dated by TCRdb to between 2016 and 2019). About the investigation overall: In an earlier analysis of roughly 590 of the donors, 250 to 300 Gb of sequence data and 117 million unique TCR beta sequences from approximately 180 million T cells were reported. Roughly 320 gigabases of sequencing data and around 80 million unique TCR sequences made up an early release that covered about 640 HLA-typed donors. Of the approximately 400 genotyped donors, about 80% fell in the genetic ancestry cluster associated with self-reported Caucasian donors. The study was designed to test whether signatures of past pathogen exposure could be identified by cataloging public T cell receptors. Using immunosequencing, the study profiled T cell repertoires from roughly 650 subjects and related those repertoires to cytomegalovirus serostatus. Besides the first cohort of about 730 subjects, a separate validation cohort made up of about 120 different subjects was used. The study combined high-throughput TCR immunosequencing, statistical association of individual TCRs with disease status, and machine learning to predict cytomegalovirus infection status. In a later analysis, previously published TCR beta repertoires from about 670 donors were re-analyzed and high-resolution HLA genotyping was added so that TCR occurrence patterns could be studied. Rather than drawing on any new phenotypic data, the later analysis identified candidate immune exposures from TCR beta sequences and the way those sequences occurred across donors. In an earlier analysis of 550 to 700 of the donors, high-throughput TCR beta sequencing was used to judge whether each TCR beta V gene segment behaved as functional or pseudogenic. Donor age, sex, ethnicity and CMV serostatus were compiled alongside the repertoire data. In a later genetic analysis, genome-wide SNP genotypes for about 65% of the roughly 670 donors were used, and that subset was treated as a discovery cohort. Every repertoire in the discovery cohort had been generated on one and the same sequencing platform. Both class I and class II loci were covered by HLA typing, at four-digit resolution. The number of donors typed differed by locus, with about 629-630 for A, B, C, DRB1 and DQB1, more than 500 for DQA1, 606 for DPA1, and roughly 450 for DPB1. Four to six DR-DQ haplotypes were handled as single units for association and clustering, since linkage in the cohort was strong. On average, over 200,000 unique TCR beta nucleotide sequences were sequenced per donor among about 400 genotyped donors of the cohort, with roughly 18% of those sequences being non-productive. Study-wide findings and limitations: According to a later analysis, TCR association rates differed among HLA loci, with DRB1 alleles showing the most associated TCRs and HLA-C alleles showing the fewest. A further reported finding was that TCR beta sequences accurately predicted the HLA-A and HLA-B alleles for most subjects in the first cohort. Roughly uniform sequencing depth across donors was assumed in presence/absence analyses, although this assumption may not hold. In the study, approximately 150 TCR beta chains were listed as associated with cytomegalovirus. A later analysis reported that several top co-occurrence clusters appeared linked to parvovirus B19, influenza, CMV and Epstein-Barr virus. According to the authors, the approach could potentially be generalized to other disease states and immunological phenotypes. According to a later analysis, most CMV-associated TCR beta chains appeared to be HLA-restricted, and the HLA associations seemed to be driven largely by CMV exposure. Most TCR sequences were observed very rarely across donors, whereas some public TCRs were present in many individuals. An earlier analysis of roughly 570 of the donors showed that most TCR beta V segments appeared in productive rearrangements either about 87% or about 30% of the time, which broadly matched IMGT annotations. Compared with equally common non-associated chains, HLA-associated TCR beta chains in a later analysis were more clonally expanded and had lower generation probabilities. Because counts were too low, seventeen rarely observed V segments, including chromosome 9 orphons, were excluded from the earlier analysis of some 540 of the donors. Because some donors lacked HLA typing at each locus, the association tests relied only on the typed subset. Linkage disequilibrium might explain the correlated functional status among segregating V segments, but an unknown experimental factor could not be excluded. In vitro tests confirmed that a few of the cytomegalovirus-associated TCR beta chains recognize cytomegalovirus antigens. The only immune exposure information available for the cohort was CMV serostatus. The classifier was reported to diagnose cytomegalovirus status with high specificity and sensitivity in both the original and validation cohorts. This cohort had only TCR beta chains sequenced, and the lack of alpha or paired-chain data limited which features could be detected. Strong co-occurrence of HLA alleles, especially DR and DQ, made assigning TCR associations to individual alleles difficult. V-gene and J-gene trimming of TCR beta chains was associated with a missense DCLRE1C variant in a later genetic analysis, and the association was replicated in an independent cohort. Compared with the approximately 670-donor mean, donors in an Asian-associated ancestry cluster had fewer N-insertions in productive TCRs, according to a later genetic analysis. A group of highly shared sequence variants was considered likely to be a technical artifact of the sequencing pipeline. In a later analysis, 16,951 TCR beta sequences were associated with specific HLA alleles at a false discovery rate of 0.05.

As concerns this clone: Its recognized antigen is unknown. No base quality values were provided; no much bigger clone lies one nucleotide off.

The cohort consisted of hundreds of healthy bone marrow donors. At the time of sampling, every cohort member was nominally healthy, though immune exposures that went unrecorded were likely present. The donor was CMV seronegative and was included in the group of 352 seronegative cohort members. A peripheral blood sample was provided by each donor, and peripheral blood mononuclear cells were used for TCR beta sequencing. Genomic DNA extraction from the blood cell samples was performed with the Qiagen DNeasy Blood Extraction Kit. Library preparation employed the immunoSEQ multiplex PCR assay. A mixture of 60 forward primers for TCR Vbeta segments and 13 reverse primers for TCR Jbeta segments was used in the multiplex PCR. Amplification of the CDR3 region of rearranged TCR beta genes was performed with a multiplex PCR assay on genomic DNA. Amplified TCR beta libraries were sequenced as 87-base-pair reads on the Illumina HiSeq System. Under the source paper's analysis protocol: Across the 700 or so repertoires, a later analysis counted tens of millions of unique TCR beta chains, 8.5 million to 12 million of which were shared by at least two donors. Raw reads were error-corrected and collapsed into unique sequences with a nearest-neighbor algorithm that merged closely related sequences to remove PCR and sequencing errors. CDR3 sequences were aligned to IMGT reference sequences to assign V, D and J gene segments. Each retained sequence needed at least a six-nucleotide match to both a V gene segment and a J gene segment. A rearrangement was called productive if the CDR3 had no stop codons and remained in frame with V and J, and every other rearrangement was called non-productive. Following IMGT convention, CDR3 was defined as the stretch from the second conserved V-encoded cysteine up to the conserved J-encoded phenylalanine. In an earlier analysis of more than 550 of the donors, sequences lacking an unambiguous match to a single V gene segment were excluded. In an earlier analysis of a few hundred of the donors, V segments were called functional above 56.7% productive rearrangements and were called segregating when the between-donor standard deviation exceeded 5%. A statistical classification framework was built for diagnosing cytomegalovirus status from the catalog of TCR beta chain sequences. In a later analysis, V and J genes were assigned by comparing TCR nucleotide sequences against IMGT/GENE-DB human TR gene sequences. Using the TCRdist pipeline, a later analysis assigned CDR3 sequences along with most-parsimonious VDJ recombination scenarios. In a later analysis, each TCR beta chain was defined by its CDR3 amino acid sequence together with its V-gene family, and reads lacking a unique V-gene family were excluded. A later analysis removed roughly 590 highly shared, low-generation-probability nucleotide sequences to deal with suspected cross-contamination and a sequencing artifact. For each public chain, a later analysis derived a clonal expansion index from normalized ranks of inferred template counts within each repertoire. In a later analysis, generation probabilities were computed with a VDJ recombination model fitted to out-of-frame rearrangements, and the resulting probabilities were checked against IGoR. A later analysis scored TCR-TCR, TCR-HLA and TCR-CMV co-occurrence with hypergeometric tests, applying a repertoire-size bias correction to TCR pairs. False discovery rates were estimated in a later analysis by permuting HLA or CMV assignments 20 times. In a later analysis, co-occurring TCRs were grouped using DBSCAN, and TCRdist sequence similarity was added for clustering within HLA-allele-positive subsets. Repertoires with fewer than 30,000 or more than 120,000 public chains were left out of co-occurrence clustering, as were five repertoires with anomalous nucleotide sharing. TCRdb's version of the immuneACCESS table is confined to in-frame rearrangements and falls short of the full clone set. An unresolved V gene accounts for under half of the shortfall where checked; the remainder is of unknown origin. The V and J calls and the clone size are those of that table, but D and trimming were determined from the DNA. This sample comprises approximately 150,000 clones, about 80% of them detected only once. 0.55% to 0.8% of the sample lies in the top ten.

Source material: PBMCs. The TCR sequence derives from a male donor in good health and CMV-seronegative.

The CDR3 loop reads CASRLHSSYNEQFF. The DNA sequence is given as TGTGCCAGCAGACTCCACTCCTCCTACAATGAGCAGTTCTTC. The sequence links TRBV27 to TRBJ2-1, with no D gene named confidently. V is reduced by 6 bases and J by 0 bases, leaving a spacing of 9 bases between them. The CDR3 sequence holds 14 residues, the cysteine and phenylalanine included. Only CDR3 DNA is held: 42 bases, read in frame from base 1. CDR1 and CDR2 (MNHEY, SMNVEV) derive from the germline V gene (reference sequence).